This is a list of T cell receptor beta chains from one sample in a study of beta chain features in type 1 diabetes. Data came from immunoSEQ multiplex PCR; TCRdb stores just in-frame clones and leaves some out. The repertoire holds under 950,000 clones, with about 17% as singletons. The sequencing input was naive CD4+ T cells from blood. The source is a woman under 30 in good health. Both conserved end residues are part of each CDR3. The D gene is left open where the match is weak. A clone size is listed for some rows: how often the clone was seen (once, few, many), or a class if it is expanded.

TRBJ2-2 | NA | TRBV29-1 | NA | TGCAGCGTTGTGGGAAAGAACACCGGGGAGCTGTTTTTT | CSVVGKNTGELFF
TRBJ1-2 | TRBD1 | TRBV29-1 | once | TGCAGCGTTACAGGGGGCTTTAACTATGGCTACACCTTC | CSVTGGFNYGYTF
TRBJ2-3 | NA | TRBV7-2 | few | TGTGCCAGCAGCCGTATCACAGATACGCAGTATTTT | CASSRITDTQYF
TRBJ2-5 | NA | TRBV6-5 | NA | TGTGCCAGCAGTTCCTCTGAGACCCAGTACTTC | CASSSSETQYF
TRBJ2-1 | TRBD2 | TRBV7-3 | NA | TGTGCCAGCAGCTCAGGACTAGCGATCCACAATGAGCAGTTCTTC | CASSSGLAIHNEQFF
TRBJ1-2 | NA | TRBV28 | few | TGTGCCAGCAGTTCCAAACCAGGGGATGGCTACACCTTC | CASSSKPGDGYTF
TRBJ2-1 | NA | TRBV4-2 | NA | TGTGCCAGCAGCCAAGATTTAATGAGCCCTGAGCAGTTCTTC | CASSQDLMSPEQFF
TRBJ1-4 | NA | TRBV28 | few | TGTGCCAGCAGTTTTCTGTCAACTAATGAAAAACTGTTTTTT | CASSFLSTNEKLFF
TRBJ2-1 | NA | TRBV5-6 | NA | TGTGCCAGCAGCTTTAGACAGATCAATGAGCAGTTCTTC | CASSFRQINEQFF
TRBJ1-5 | NA | TRBV10-3 | few | TGTGCCATCAGTGAGGGGTGGGGGAATCAGCCCCAGCATTTT | CAISEGWGNQPQHF
TRBJ2-2 | TRBD1 | TRBV7-2 | few | TGTGCCAGCAGCTTGCTCGGACAGGGTGCCGGGGAGCTGTTTTTT | CASSLLGQGAGELFF